Each of the 3 T cell receptor beta chains below was sequenced from the same sample in a study of blood T cell repertoires in COVID-19. Here immunoSEQ multiplex PCR was the method, and the copy in TCRdb shows in-frame clones only, minus some. The data show about 69,000 clones, 84% seen once. Sample: peripheral blood. Every receptor here comes from a man between 50 and 59 years old with COVID-19, enrolled during active disease.

The J gene is TRBJ1-6, the V gene TRBV25-1, with D perhaps matching TRBD1 (6 bases). CDR1 and CDR2 from the germline V gene are MGHDK and SYGVNS. V lost 3 bases to trimming and J lost 8 bases, with 11 bases between them. The CDR3 totals 14 residues. CDR3 DNA: TGTGCCAGCAGTGACAGGGGTAGTTATTCACCCCTCCACTTT. It translates to CASSDRGSYSPLHF. Filled out from reference TRBV25-1 and TRBJ1-6, the complete variable domain reads EADIYQTPRYLVIGTGKKITLECSQTMGHDKMYWYQQDPGMELHLIHYSYGVNSTEKGDLSSESTVSRIRTEHFPLTLESARPSHTSQYLCASSDRGSYSPLHFGNGTRLTVT.

J is TRBJ2-3 and V is TRBV19; TRBD1 might be the D (5 bases). The CDR3 contains 16 residues. Trimming left V 0 bases short and J 2 bases short, with 12 bases between. Germline CDR1 and CDR2: LNHDA and SQIVND (reference sequence). CDR3 protein: CASSIDGAGYTDTQYF. CDR3 nucleotides: TGTGCCAGTAGTATAGATGGTGCAGGGTACACAGATACGCAGTATTTT.

The chain links TRBV9 to TRBJ2-3; D gene unclear. Germline-derived CDR1 and CDR2 are SGDLS and YYNGEE. The CDR3 spans 13 residues. Trimming pared 6 bases from V and 1 base from J, leaving 9 bases between. Written as DNA, the CDR3 is TGTGCCAGCAAATTTGAGGGCACAGATACGCAGTATTTT. It specifies CASKFEGTDTQYF. Based on the CDR3 plus reference TRBV9 and TRBJ2-3, the full variable domain is DSGVTQTPKHLITATGQRVTLRCSPRSGDLSVYWYQQSLDQGLQFLIQYYNGEERAKGNILERFSAQQFPDLHSELNLSSLELGDSALYFCASKFEGTDTQYFGPGTRLTVL.